Reported below is one TCR beta chain. Its specificity is not known. The data were taken from a study of Ad26.COV2.S vaccination and SARS-CoV-2 variants. The treatment is: about 20 received Ad26.COV2.S at low or high dose, single or two shots; about 5 received placebo; per-sample allocation not given. Repertoires come from day 63 after the first vaccine or placebo injection. The administered vaccine (an Ad26 vector) expressed Wuhan-strain SARS-CoV-2 spike. The method was immunoSEQ multiplex PCR; TCRdb's version includes in-frame clones alone and lacks a portion of them. The table includes roughly 510,000 clones, approximately 88% detected once. V was cut by 7 bases and J by 0 bases, with 10 bases left in between. The CDR3 extends over 14 amino acids. CDR1 and CDR2 from the germline V gene are SNHLY and FYNNEI. Points from the study as a whole: Possible underestimation of total T cell responses by the TCR breadth and depth analyses was noted. Those who received the vaccine showed greater spike-specific TCR breadth than those given placebo.

The source was peripheral blood, collected in a trial of Ad26.COV2.S vaccine versus placebo. This chain connects TRBV2 to TRBJ1-5; D remains unclear. This clonotype was obtained from a person aged 18-65 years who received the Ad26.COV2.S COVID-19 vaccine or a placebo. The CDR3 DNA reads TGTGCCAGCAAGCCCGGTTATAGCAATCAGCCCCAGCATTTT. It is translated as CASKPGYSNQPQHF.